The 7 T cell receptor beta chains presented below share a single source sample, sequenced in a study of T-cell memory formation after mild COVID-19. TCRdb ran MiXCR on the 5' RACE reads and lists one entry per CDR3 protein. This sample has roughly 100,000 distinct CDR3 sequences, with about 12% found just once. The sequenced sample was PBMCs or a T cell subset sorted from them (not recorded which). The receptors here all came from an adult woman who had mild COVID-19 (a few samples of this study predate the infection). Cell type and time point are not known.

This chain connects TRBV13 to TRBJ2-7; D uncertain. The CDR3 is 13 amino acids. Germline V gives CDR1 PRHDT, CDR2 FYEKMQ (reference sequence). Trimming took off 2 bases at V and 6 bases at J, with 11 bases between the two ends. Here the CDR3 reads CASSLKTFGEQYF. The CDR3 DNA reads as TGTGCCAGCAGCTTAAAGACCTTTGGCGAGCAGTACTTC.

J is TRBJ2-1 and V is TRBV4-1; 9 bases are shared with TRBD1. This CDR3 comprises 13 residues. V shed 4 bases, J shed 6 bases, and the junction held 1 base outside the gene matches. Germline V gene data show CDR1 as MGHRA and CDR2 as YSYEKL. CDR3 coding DNA: TGCGCCAGCAGCCGGGGACAGGGCAATGAGCAGTTCTTC. It translates to CASSRGQGNEQFF.

In its sample, this clonotype was seen many times. The rearrangement joins TRBV12-3 or TRBV12-4 to TRBJ2-7; D not resolved. The CDR3 length is 12 residues. V gave up 3 bases and J gave up 5 bases, with 8 bases separating them. CDR3 in DNA: TGTGCCAGCAGTTTGGGGTCAGACGAGCAGTACTTC. Translating it yields CASSLGSDEQYF.

This clonotype has more than one count but fewer than ten. V gene TRBV5-4 combines with J gene TRBJ2-5, with unresolved D. The V end lost 4 bases, the J end lost 1 base, and 17 bases lay between the germline ends. CDR3 length equals 16 residues. The germline gives CDR1 SGHNT, CDR2 YYREEE (reference sequence). The CDR3 region is CASSDRTLMGQETQYF. CDR3 coding DNA: TGTGCCAGCAGCGACCGGACGTTAATGGGCCAAGAGACCCAGTACTTC. Full variable domain (remainder filled in from reference TRBV5-4 and TRBJ2-5): ETGVTQSPTHLIKTRGQQVTLRCSSQSGHNTVSWYQQALGQGPQFIFQYYREEENGRGNFPPRFSGLQFPNYSSELNVNALELDDSALYLCASSDRTLMGQETQYFGPGTRLLVL.

The table lists this clonotype with a few counts. The genes are TRBV7-3 and TRBJ2-3, with 11 bases identical to TRBD2. V dropped 3 bases and J dropped 1; count of bases not matched to a gene: 0. The CDR3 runs to 15 residues. Germline V gene sequence: CDR1 SGHTA, CDR2 FQGTGA. The CDR3 protein is CASSLGLAGTDTQYF. The CDR3 nucleotides read TGTGCCAGCAGCTTGGGACTAGCGGGCACAGATACGCAGTATTTT.

The genes are TRBV4-3 and TRBJ2-5; TRBD2 is a possible D gene (5 bases). Per the germline V gene, CDR1 is LGHNA and CDR2 is YSLEER. The length of the CDR3 is 14 residues. With 2 bases removed from V and 5 bases from J, the gap between germline ends came to 12 bases. The CDR3 sequence: CASSQRGPGETQYF. The CDR3 nucleotides read TGCGCCAGCAGCCAACGTGGGCCGGGGGAGACCCAGTACTTC.

Turning to this clonotype: One end of the junction is discordant with germline, which a read error may explain. The CDR3 loop reads CASSLSRTDNNYVYTF. CDR3 nucleotides: TGTGCCAGCAGCTTATCCCGGACAGATAATAACTATGTCTACACCTTC. The chain recombines TRBV7-9 with TRBJ1-2, with D possibly TRBD1 on 6 matching bases. The CDR3 has 16 amino acids. CDR1 and CDR2 from the germline V gene are SEHNR and FQNEAQ (reference sequence).